Below are 32 T cell receptor beta chains sequenced from a single sample in a study of blood T cell repertoires in COVID-19. Measured with immunoSEQ multiplex PCR; TCRdb has only the in-frame clones, and not every one. The sample shows roughly 230,000 clones, 75% to 90% of them seen only once. Sequenced material: peripheral blood. These receptors all come from a woman between 35 and 50 years old who had recovered from COVID-19.

J is TRBJ2-7 and V is TRBV3-1 (or the pseudogene TRBV3-2); 11 nucleotides match TRBD2. In germline, CDR1 is LGHDT, CDR2 YNNKEL (reference sequence). The CDR3 is 12 residues long. V lost 4 bases, J lost 7 bases, and 0 bases stayed unmatched. CDR3 coding DNA: TGTGCCAGCAGCCTAGCGGGAGGGGAGCAGTACGTC. Its protein is CASSLAGGEQYV.

The chain links TRBV18 to TRBJ2-7, with D possibly TRBD1 on 5 matching bases. This CDR3 spans 14 amino acids. The ends were cut back, 1 base at V and 2 bases at J, with 9 bases in the middle. Germline V gene data show CDR1 as KGHSH and CDR2 as LQKENI. CDR3 sequence reads: CASSPLDNTYEQYF. The CDR3 coding sequence is TGTGCCAGCTCACCACTGGACAACACCTACGAGCAGTACTTC.

The V and J genes are TRBV15 and TRBJ2-3; tentatively, D is TRBD2 (6 bases). The CDR3 contains 15 residues. Between the trimmed V and J ends, which lost 7 bases and 2 bases, there was a span of 16 bases. CDR1 is LNHNV, CDR2 YYDKDF, per germline (reference sequence). DNA for the CDR3: TGTGCCACCATGACTCGGGCGGGGCCCACAGATACGCAGTATTTT. It encodes CATMTRAGPTDTQYF.

For the CDR3, the DNA is TGCGCCAGCAGCCAAGGACGGGACAGATTCTCTGGAAACACCATATATTTT. Protein: CASSQGRDRFSGNTIYF. This sequence joins TRBV4-3 and TRBJ1-3; 7 bases are a match to TRBD1. Per germline, CDR1 LGHNA and CDR2 YSLEER. V gave up 1 base and J gave up 0 bases; unmatched junction bases: 6. CDR3 length equals 17 residues.

The chain links TRBV7-9 to TRBJ1-6, with TRBD1 matching 12 bases. Germline assignment: CDR1 SEHNR and CDR2 FQNEAQ (reference sequence). The V segment lost 5 bases and the J segment 9 bases; nucleotides outside the gene matches: 8. The CDR3 length is 16 residues. The CDR3 region is CASSPGQGAAGSPLHF. The CDR3 bases are TGTGCCAGCAGCCCGGGACAGGGGGCAGCGGGTTCACCCCTCCACTTT.

This clone was detected once. The genes are TRBV19 and TRBJ1-4; 8 bases are shared with TRBD1. The germline V gene encodes CDR1 LNHDA and CDR2 SQIVND (reference sequence). CDR3 length: 15 residues. The junction had 11 bases not matched to a gene; V was cut back by 7 bases and J by 7 bases. The CDR3 region has the DNA TGTGCCAGTACCACACAGGGGGTAGGCGGTGAAAAACTGTTTTTT. Its translation is CASTTQGVGGEKLFF.

The chain combines TRBV28 with TRBJ1-2; 8 bases align to TRBD1. The CDR3 covers 13 residues. With V trimmed by 6 bases and J by 7 bases, 7 bases remained unmatched. Germline V gives CDR1 MDHEN, CDR2 SYDVKM. The CDR3 sequence: CASRYTGGRGYTF. CDR3 coding DNA: TGTGCCAGCAGATATACAGGGGGTCGTGGCTACACCTTC.

The chain couples TRBV2 to TRBJ1-4; tentative D call: TRBD1 (5 bases). From germline, CDR1 is SNHLY and CDR2 FYNNEI. Trimming cost V 7 bases and J 8 bases, with 17 bases left between them. The CDR3 has 14 residues. DNA for the CDR3: TGTGCCAGCAACCTCTGGGGACTCGGAGAAAAACTGTTTTTT. This gives the protein CASNLWGLGEKLFF. Full variable domain (rest looked up from reference TRBV2 and TRBJ1-4): EPEVTQTPSHQVTQMGQEVILRCVPISNHLYFYWYRQILGQKVEFLVSFYNNEISEKSEIFDDQFSVERPDGSNFTLKIRSTKLEDSAMYFCASNLWGLGEKLFFGSGTQLSVL.

J is TRBJ2-3 and V is TRBV7-3, with 7 positions matching TRBD2. Germline loops: CDR1 SGHTA, CDR2 FQGTGA. This CDR3 is built from 16 residues. V lost 3 bases, J lost 4 bases, and 10 bases stayed unmatched. CDR3 sequence reads: CASSLSAIAGADTQYF. The CDR3 bases are TGTGCCAGCAGCTTGTCGGCCATTGCGGGGGCAGATACGCAGTATTTT.

The chain has TRBV27 and TRBJ1-1, with TRBD1 as a possible D gene (5 bases). V lost 8 bases and J lost 4, with 11 bases in between. This CDR3 is built from 12 residues. Germline V CDR1 and CDR2: MNHEY, SMNVEV (reference sequence). The CDR3 sequence: CASPGGSTEAFF. The CDR3 region has the DNA TGTGCCAGCCCCGGGGGGAGCACTGAAGCTTTCTTT.

This clone has just one count. The chain employs TRBV4-1 and TRBJ2-3; 7 positions agree with TRBD1. In germline, CDR1 is MGHRA, CDR2 YSYEKL. V gave up 4 bases and J gave up 2 bases; unmatched junction bases: 12. The CDR3 is 17 residues long. The CDR3 DNA reads as TGCGCCAGCAGCCCAGGGCCCCCCACAGGGGTCACAGATACGCAGTATTTT. This sequence encodes CASSPGPPTGVTDTQYF.

The rearrangement joins TRBV6-5 to TRBJ1-4; tentative D call: TRBD1 (6 bases). The V gene's germline CDR1 is MNHEY and CDR2 SVGAGI. The CDR3 spans 16 residues. The ends were cut back, 2 bases at V and 4 bases at J, with 14 bases in the middle. In nucleotides, the CDR3 is TGTGCCAGCAGTTACCTCAGGACAGCTTATAATGAAAAACTGTTTTTT. Protein product: CASSYLRTAYNEKLFF.

This clone was observed once. The V call is TRBV4-3, the J call TRBJ1-1, with 7 bases identical to TRBD1. Germline trimming cut 2 bases from V and 5 bases from J; bases unmatched to any gene: 8. This CDR3 has 15 amino acids. Germline V lookup: CDR1 LGHNA, CDR2 YSLEER. CDR3 region: CASSQRRGLGTEAFF. CDR3 DNA: TGCGCCAGCAGCCAACGAAGGGGGCTTGGGACTGAAGCTTTCTTT.

The sample holds one count of this clone. CDR3 protein: CAISEYQGNTEAFF. The CDR3, as DNA: TGTGCCATCAGTGAGTACCAGGGGAACACTGAAGCTTTCTTT. The chain carries TRBV10-3 and TRBJ1-1; D is perhaps TRBD1 (5 bases). This CDR3 comprises 14 residues. The V end was cut by 1 base, the J end by 1 base, with 7 bases between. Germline V gives CDR1 ENHRY, CDR2 SYGVKD.

The rearrangement links TRBV5-1 to TRBJ2-1, with 8 bases fitting TRBD1. V lost 4 bases to trimming and J lost 6 bases; unmatched junction nucleotides: 9. Per germline, CDR1 SGHRS and CDR2 YFSETQ. The CDR3 runs 15 residues. The CDR3 region is CASSRTVTGVNEQFF. CDR3 nucleotides: TGCGCCAGCAGCCGAACCGTGACAGGGGTCAATGAGCAGTTCTTC.

The genes are TRBV7-3 and TRBJ2-5; D unresolved. Germline V lookup: CDR1 SGHTA, CDR2 FQGTGA. This CDR3 has 13 residues. Trimming pared 0 bases from V and 3 bases from J, leaving 5 bases between. The CDR3 region is CASSLTAEETQYF. The CDR3 nucleotides read TGTGCCAGCAGCTTAACCGCAGAAGAGACCCAGTACTTC.

The genes are TRBV9 and TRBJ1-5; D is unresolved. Trimming took 4 bases from V and 3 from J, leaving 14 bases between them. CDR1 and CDR2 from the germline V gene are SGDLS and YYNGEE. This CDR3 spans 15 amino acids. CDR3 sequence reads: CASSLSGLDNQPQHF. The CDR3 DNA sequence: TGTGCCAGCAGCCTTAGCGGGCTTGACAATCAGCCCCAGCATTTT.

This clone was seen only a few times. The CDR3, as DNA: TGTGCCAGCAGACTAGGAAACACCATATATTTT. Translating it yields CASRLGNTIYF. The genes are TRBV11-3 and TRBJ1-3; D gene uncertain. V shed 6 bases and J shed 4 bases, with 4 bases lying between them. Germline V gene lookup returns CDR1 SGHNT and CDR2 YENEEA. The CDR3 has 11 residues.

Note on this clone: The sample contains more than one DNA sequence encoding this CDR3. The chain employs TRBV28 and TRBJ2-1, with 8 positions matching TRBD2. There are 15 residues in the CDR3. V lost 2 bases and J lost 0; bases outside the gene matches: 0. In germline, CDR1 is MDHEN, CDR2 SYDVKM. The CDR3, as DNA: TGTGCCAGCAGTTTAAGCGGGAGCTCCTACAATGAGCAGTTCTTC. Its translation is CASSLSGSSYNEQFF.

The V and J genes are TRBV7-9 and TRBJ2-2; D possibly corresponds to TRBD2 (7 bases). CDR1 and CDR2 (germline): SEHNR, FQNEAQ (reference sequence). The CDR3 consists of 17 residues. V was cut by 2 bases and J by 7 bases, with 20 bases left in between. As DNA, the CDR3 is TGTGCCAGCAGCTTACCCAGGGGCGGGAGAGCCATCGGGGAGCTGTTTTTT. Protein: CASSLPRGGRAIGELFF.

The chain carries TRBV5-1 and TRBJ2-5; D unclear. This CDR3 comprises 16 residues. In germline, CDR1 is SGHRS, CDR2 YFSETQ. V was shortened by 2 bases and J by 1 base, with 15 bases between the two germline ends. As DNA, the CDR3 is TGCGCCAGCAGCTTTTCCCCTTCCGTTCTCCAAGAGACCCAGTACTTC. Translation: CASSFSPSVLQETQYF.

This clone was seen just once. The rearrangement uses TRBV9 and TRBJ1-5; TRBD1 might be the D (5 bases). The V gene's germline CDR1 is SGDLS and CDR2 YYNGEE. Trimming cost V 4 bases and J 1 base, with 12 bases left between them. This CDR3 is 15 amino acids long. Here the CDR3 DNA reads TGTGCCAGCAGCCCGTCAGGGATGAGCAATCAGCCCCAGCATTTT. It yields the protein CASSPSGMSNQPQHF.

V is TRBV5-8 and J is TRBJ2-5, with TRBD1 as a possible D gene (6 bases). Trimming removed 3 bases from V and 3 bases from J, with 15 bases in between. Looked up from germline, CDR1 is SGHTS and CDR2 is YDEGEE. This CDR3 has 15 amino acids. The CDR3 nucleotides read TGTGCCAGCAGCTCAGGCTGGTACAGGGAAGAGACCCAGTACTTC. Protein product: CASSSGWYREETQYF.

The rearrangement links TRBV6-2 or TRBV6-3 to TRBJ2-7; no definite D call. Germline CDR1 MNHEY, CDR2 SVGEGT. The CDR3 covers 15 residues. Deletions cut 5 bases from V and 4 bases from J, with 18 bases between. CDR3 protein: CASSHGRPSRYEQYV. Written as DNA, the CDR3 is TGTGCCAGCAGTCACGGCCGGCCTTCGAGGTACGAGCAGTACGTC.

This chain links TRBV19 with TRBJ2-5; 12 bases are a match to TRBD2. The CDR3 consists of 15 residues. Per the germline V gene, CDR1 is LNHDA and CDR2 is SQIVND (reference sequence). Trimming took 7 bases from V and 0 from J; bases not matched to a gene: 3. The CDR3 coding sequence is TGTGCCAGTACTAGCGGGAGGGTCAACCAAGAGACCCAGTACTTC. The encoded protein is CASTSGRVNQETQYF.

The chain has TRBV4-3 and TRBJ2-7; 7 bases are a match to TRBD1. V dropped 2 bases and J dropped 3; count of bases not matched to a gene: 7. The CDR3 totals 15 residues. Germline CDR1 and CDR2: LGHNA and YSLEER. The CDR3 loop reads CASSQPQGLLYEQYV. In nucleotides, the CDR3 is TGCGCCAGCAGCCAACCACAGGGGTTGCTCTACGAGCAGTACGTC.

A remark on this clone: The identical CDR3 is also encoded by other nucleotide sequences in the sample. This chain connects TRBV7-2 to TRBJ2-3, with D perhaps matching TRBD2 (5 bases). CDR1 and CDR2 (germline): SGHTA, FQGNSA. The CDR3 covers 13 residues. The V end lost 2 bases, the J end lost 5 bases, and 8 bases lay between the germline ends. CDR3 sequence (DNA): TGTGCCAGCAGCTTATTTGAGGGAGATACGCAGTATTTT. It encodes CASSLFEGDTQYF.

The chain links TRBV7-3 to TRBJ1-6; D call uncertain. Germline V gene lookup returns CDR1 SGHTA and CDR2 FQGTGA. Between the trimmed V and J ends, which lost 1 base and 0 bases, there was a span of 10 bases. The CDR3 loop spans 17 amino acids. The CDR3 protein is CASSLRSLSSYNSPLHF. CDR3 bases: TGTGCCAGCAGCTTAAGGAGTCTTAGCTCCTATAATTCACCCCTCCACTTT.

Details on this clone: The same CDR3 is also encoded by other DNA sequences in this sample. V usage is TRBV11-2 and J usage is TRBJ2-1; 7 bases are a match to TRBD1. Trimming took 0 bases from V and 4 from J; bases not matched to a gene: 3. The CDR3 contains 15 residues. Germline V lookup: CDR1 SGHAT, CDR2 FQNNGV. In DNA, the CDR3 is TGTGCCAGCAGCTTAGATTGGGGACAGTACAATGAGCAGTTCTTC. Its translation is CASSLDWGQYNEQFF.

The rearrangement uses TRBV12-3 or TRBV12-4 and TRBJ2-1, with 7 bases identical to TRBD1. V lost 0 bases and J lost 9; bases outside the gene matches: 2. The CDR3 consists of 13 residues. This chain's CDR3 is CASSLAGTAEQFF. Here the CDR3 DNA reads TGTGCCAGCAGTTTAGCCGGGACAGCTGAGCAGTTCTTC.

This clone was recorded only once. The sample holds other DNA sequences that translate to the same CDR3. The J gene is TRBJ1-2, the V gene TRBV12-3 or TRBV12-4; D uncertain. The CDR3 extends over 13 amino acids. The germline V and J ends were trimmed by 3 bases and 3 bases, with 8 bases remaining between them. CDR3 loop: CASSFGQDYGYTF. The CDR3 nucleotides are TGTGCCAGCAGTTTTGGGCAAGACTATGGCTACACCTTC.

This sequence joins TRBV2 and TRBJ1-6; the match to TRBD1 covers 7 bases. The germline V gene encodes CDR1 SNHLY and CDR2 FYNNEI. This CDR3 has 15 residues. Trimming took 3 bases from V and 6 from J; bases not matched to a gene: 5. CDR3 residues: CASSETTGINSPLHF. The CDR3 bases are TGTGCCAGCAGTGAGACGACAGGGATTAATTCACCCCTCCACTTT.